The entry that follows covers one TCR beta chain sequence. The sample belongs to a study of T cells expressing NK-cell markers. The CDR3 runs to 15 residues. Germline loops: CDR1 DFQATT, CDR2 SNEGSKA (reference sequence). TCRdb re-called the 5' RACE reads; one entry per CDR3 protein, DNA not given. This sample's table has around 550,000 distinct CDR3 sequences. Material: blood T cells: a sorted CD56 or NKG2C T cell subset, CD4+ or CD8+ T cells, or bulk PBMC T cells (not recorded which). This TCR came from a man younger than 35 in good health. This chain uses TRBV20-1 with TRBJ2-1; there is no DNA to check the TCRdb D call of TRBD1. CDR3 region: CSAREKGQGYNEQFF.